This TCR beta chain was identified during a study of Ad26.COV2.S vaccination and SARS-CoV-2 variants. Described treatment: approximately 18 received Ad26.COV2.S at low or high dose, single or two shots; several received placebo; per-sample allocation not given. The samples date from day 63 after the first vaccine or placebo injection. V lost 4 bases and J lost 4; bases outside the gene matches: 5. The germline gives CDR1 KGHSY, CDR2 FQNENV. This CDR3 spans 15 amino acids. TCRdb's table, derived via immunoSEQ multiplex PCR, lists solely in-frame clones and lacks some. The repertoire includes 400,000 to 450,000 clones, 90% of them detected once, and less than 5.5% sits in the top ten. This clone was seen a few times.

This sequence joins TRBV16 and TRBJ1-2; 11 nucleotides match TRBD1. Sequencing used peripheral blood, obtained in a trial of Ad26.COV2.S vaccine versus placebo. This TCR came from a person between 18 and 59 years old who received the Ad26.COV2.S COVID-19 vaccine or a placebo. The DNA of the CDR3 is TGTGCCAGCAGCCCCGGACAGGGGGCGGGCTATGGCTACACCTTC. Protein sequence: CASSPGQGAGYGYTF.